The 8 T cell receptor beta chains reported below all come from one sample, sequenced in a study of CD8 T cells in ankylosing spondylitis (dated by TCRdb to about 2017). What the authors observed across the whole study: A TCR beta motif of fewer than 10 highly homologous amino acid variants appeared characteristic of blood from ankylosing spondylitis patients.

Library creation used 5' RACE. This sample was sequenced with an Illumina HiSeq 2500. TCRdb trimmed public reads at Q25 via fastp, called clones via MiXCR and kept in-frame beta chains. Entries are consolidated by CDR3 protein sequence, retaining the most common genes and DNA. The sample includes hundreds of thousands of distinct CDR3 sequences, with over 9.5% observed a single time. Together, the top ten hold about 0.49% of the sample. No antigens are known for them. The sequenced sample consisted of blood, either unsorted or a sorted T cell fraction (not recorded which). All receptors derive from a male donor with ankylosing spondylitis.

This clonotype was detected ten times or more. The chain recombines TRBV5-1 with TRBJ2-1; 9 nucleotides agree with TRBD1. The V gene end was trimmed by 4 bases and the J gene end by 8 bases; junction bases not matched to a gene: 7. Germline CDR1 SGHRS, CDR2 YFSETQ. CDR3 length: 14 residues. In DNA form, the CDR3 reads TGCGCCAGCAGCGTGGGACAGGGTGGCGATGAGCAGTTCTTC. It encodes CASSVGQGGDEQFF. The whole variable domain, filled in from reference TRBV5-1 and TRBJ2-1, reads KAGVTQTPRYLIKTRGQQVTLSCSPISGHRSVSWYQQTPGQGLQFLFEYFSETQRNKGNFPGRFSGRQFSNSRSEMNVSTLELGDSALYLCASSVGQGGDEQFFGPGTRLTVL.

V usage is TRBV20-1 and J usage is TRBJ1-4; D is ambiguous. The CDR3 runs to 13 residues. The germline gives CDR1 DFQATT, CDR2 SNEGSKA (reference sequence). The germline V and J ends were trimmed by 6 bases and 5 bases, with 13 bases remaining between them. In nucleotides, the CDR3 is TGCAGTGCCCAACGGGCGACGAATGAAAAACTGTTTTTT. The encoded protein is CSAQRATNEKLFF.

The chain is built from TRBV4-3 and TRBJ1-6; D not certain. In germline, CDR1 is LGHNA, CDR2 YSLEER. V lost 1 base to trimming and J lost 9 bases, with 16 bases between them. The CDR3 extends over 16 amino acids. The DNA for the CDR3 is TGCGCCAGCAGCCAAGGGGTGCCTTTTGGCGGTTCACCCCTCCACTTT. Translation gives CASSQGVPFGGSPLHF.

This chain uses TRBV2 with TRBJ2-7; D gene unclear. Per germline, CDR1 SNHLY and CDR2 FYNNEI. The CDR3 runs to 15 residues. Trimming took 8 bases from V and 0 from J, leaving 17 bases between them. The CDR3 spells CASGPPVESSYEQYF. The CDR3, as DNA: TGTGCCAGCGGCCCCCCAGTGGAGAGCTCCTACGAGCAGTACTTC.

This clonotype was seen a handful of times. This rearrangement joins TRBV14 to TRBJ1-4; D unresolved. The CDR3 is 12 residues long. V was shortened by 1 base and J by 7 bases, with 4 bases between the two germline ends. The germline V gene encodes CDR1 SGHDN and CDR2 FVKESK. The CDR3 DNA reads TGTGCCAGCAGCCAAGTGACTGAAAAACTGTTTTTT. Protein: CASSQVTEKLFF.

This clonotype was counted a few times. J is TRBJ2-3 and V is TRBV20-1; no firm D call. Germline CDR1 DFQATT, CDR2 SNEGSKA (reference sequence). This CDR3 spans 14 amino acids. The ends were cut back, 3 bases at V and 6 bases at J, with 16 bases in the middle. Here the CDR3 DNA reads TGCAGTGCTAGGAGCGCGGACCCCGAGGATACGCAGTATTTT. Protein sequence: CSARSADPEDTQYF.

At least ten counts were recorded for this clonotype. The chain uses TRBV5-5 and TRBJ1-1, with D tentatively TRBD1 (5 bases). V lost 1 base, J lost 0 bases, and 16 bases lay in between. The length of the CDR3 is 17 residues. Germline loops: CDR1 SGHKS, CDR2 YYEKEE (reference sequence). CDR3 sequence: CASSLSRIGTMNTEAFF. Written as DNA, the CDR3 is TGTGCCAGCAGCTTGAGTAGGATAGGGACGATGAACACTGAAGCTTTCTTT.

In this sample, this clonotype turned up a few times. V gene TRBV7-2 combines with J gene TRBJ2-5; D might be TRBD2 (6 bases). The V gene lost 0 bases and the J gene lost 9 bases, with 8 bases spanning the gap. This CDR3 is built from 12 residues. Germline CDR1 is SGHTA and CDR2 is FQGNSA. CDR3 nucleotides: TGTGCCAGCAGCTTAGCCAGCGGGTCCCAGTACTTC. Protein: CASSLASGSQYF.